These 8 T cell receptor beta chains originate from one sample sequenced in a study of T-cell reconstitution after alpha-beta-depleted transplantation in children. The library targeted TCRbeta and was prepared with unique molecular identifiers. MiXCR was run by TCRdb on the PCR reads, yielding one entry per CDR3 protein. In the table there are approximately 290,000 distinct CDR3 sequences, around 10% of which are singletons. Sequenced here: peripheral blood, sampled 180 days after TCRalphabeta/CD19-depleted stem cell transplant. Receptors were obtained from a male patient aged 2-15 years who had a stem cell transplant for chronic granulomatous disease, so the T cells may come from the graft donor.

This clonotype was recorded many times. V is TRBV18 and J is TRBJ2-7, with TRBD2 matching over 9 bases. The V gene's germline CDR1 is KGHSH and CDR2 LQKENI. With 6 bases clipped from V and 2 bases from J, the junction kept 14 bases outside the gene matches. This CDR3 is built from 17 residues. The CDR3 loop reads CASSYNRAGGLAYEQYF. CDR3 sequence (DNA): TGTGCCAGCTCGTACAACCGGGCGGGAGGGCTGGCCTACGAGCAGTACTTC.

In its sample, this clonotype was seen many times. V usage is TRBV29-1 and J usage is TRBJ2-1; TRBD2 agrees at 8 bases. This CDR3 is 14 amino acids long. Germline V gene sequence: CDR1 SQVTM, CDR2 ANQGSEA. The V segment lost 3 bases and the J segment 6 bases; nucleotides outside the gene matches: 7. The CDR3: CSVDRSGILNEQFF. DNA for the CDR3: TGCAGCGTTGACCGTAGCGGGATCCTCAATGAGCAGTTCTTC.

This clonotype occurred a few times. V and J are TRBV5-4 and TRBJ2-2; no firm D call. The germline V gene encodes CDR1 SGHNT and CDR2 YYREEE (reference sequence). Trimming stripped 0 bases from V and 6 bases from J, with 9 bases between. The CDR3 runs to 14 residues. In DNA, the CDR3 is TGTGCCAGCAGCTTGGTTTATAACCCCGGGGAGCTGTTTTTT. Protein: CASSLVYNPGELFF.

This clonotype was counted ten times or more. This chain connects TRBV28 to TRBJ2-2; possibly TRBD2 for D (6 bases). The ends were cut back, 4 bases at V and 6 bases at J, with 12 bases in the middle. Germline CDR1 reads MDHEN; CDR2 reads SYDVKM. The CDR3 runs 14 residues. The CDR3 nucleotides are TGTGCCAGCAGTTCCCCGAGGAGGGCCGGGGAGCTGTTTTTT. Protein product: CASSSPRRAGELFF.

This clonotype was observed many times. V usage is TRBV12-3 or TRBV12-4 and J usage is TRBJ2-7; maybe TRBD1 (6 bases). The CDR3 is made up of 14 amino acids. Trimming shortened V by 3 bases and J by 4 bases, and 13 bases separated the two germline ends. The CDR3 sequence: CASSFWGPIYEQYF. The CDR3 nucleotides are TGTGCCAGCAGTTTCTGGGGGCCCATATACGAGCAGTACTTC.

This clonotype was seen ten or more times. CDR3 sequence (DNA): TGCAGTGCTAGAATGGGACAGGGCCTCATCAACGTCCTGACTTTC. Protein: CSARMGQGLINVLTF. The chain recombines TRBV20-1 with TRBJ2-6; 9 nucleotides match TRBD1. J lost 9 bases, V lost 2 bases, and 8 bases had no gene match. Germline V gene data show CDR1 as DFQATT and CDR2 as SNEGSKA (reference sequence). The CDR3 runs to 15 residues.

This clonotype was counted many times. The chain has TRBV11-2 and TRBJ2-3; D may correspond to TRBD1 or TRBD2 (6 bases each). V lost 5 bases and J 0 bases, leaving 12 bases between the germline ends. The CDR3 loop spans 15 amino acids. CDR1 SGHAT and CDR2 FQNNGV come from the germline V gene. In DNA, the CDR3 is TGTGCCAGCAGCCCCCAGGGGACTAGCACAGATACGCAGTATTTT. This translates into CASSPQGTSTDTQYF. The whole variable domain, remainder taken from reference TRBV11-2 and TRBJ2-3, is EAGVAQSPRYKIIEKRQSVAFWCNPISGHATLYWYQQILGQGPKLLIQFQNNGVVDDSQLPKDRFSAERLKGVDSTLKIQPAKLEDSAVYLCASSPQGTSTDTQYFGPGTRLTVL.

This clonotype has only a few counts. V is TRBV2 and J is TRBJ2-1, with 11 bases matching TRBD2. The CDR3 runs 22 residues. Germline CDR1 reads SNHLY; CDR2 reads FYNNEI. The V segment lost 4 bases and the J segment 0 bases; nucleotides outside the gene matches: 20. The CDR3 sequence: CASSGNSGTSGEIKNSYNEQFF. The DNA of the CDR3 is TGTGCCAGCAGTGGCAACTCGGGGACTAGCGGCGAAATAAAAAACTCCTACAATGAGCAGTTCTTC.